This T cell receptor (beta chain) was found in a study of blood T cell repertoires in COVID-19. Turning to the study itself: COVID-19 samples collected from the United States, Italy and Spain covered acute and convalescent phases. T cells, B-cell-depleted T cells, or PBMCs provided the cDNA or gDNA that served as material.

Study processing details: Amplification of reference gene primers was used by the study to estimate nucleated cell counts. The data were produced by immunoSEQ multiplex PCR, yet TCRdb's version contains in-frame clones alone and is incomplete. V, J and clone size reflect that table, while D and trimming were determined from the DNA. Here the sample spans about 240,000 clones, roughly nine tenths being singletons. The germline V and J ends were trimmed by 8 bases and 4 bases, with 12 bases remaining between them. The V gene's germline CDR1 is WSHSY and CDR2 SAAADI. This CDR3 is 12 amino acids long. This TCR came from a man aged 60-69 years with acute or convalescent COVID-19. The V gene is TRBV10-2, the J gene TRBJ2-7, with D perhaps TRBD1 (6 bases). Sequences were obtained from peripheral blood. CDR3 in amino acids: CASSDRLYEQYF. CDR3 bases: TGCGCCAGCTCCGACAGGTTATACGAGCAGTACTTC.